These 27 T cell receptor beta chains were all obtained from the same sample, sequenced in a study of blood T cell repertoires in COVID-19. Profiling relied on immunoSEQ multiplex PCR, and the TCRdb table lists in-frame clones only, not all of them. The repertoire holds about 59,000 clones, with around 92% as singletons. The sequencing sample was made of peripheral blood. The receptor set was obtained from a human donor in a cohort sampled during active COVID-19.

The genes are TRBV28 and TRBJ2-1, with 7 bases that match TRBD2. This CDR3 spans 15 amino acids. Losses at the gene ends were 6 bases for V and 5 bases for J; bases not matched to a gene: 10. From germline, CDR1 is MDHEN and CDR2 SYDVKM. DNA for the CDR3: TGTGCCAGCAGAGCCTGGGGGGAGGGAAACAATGAGCAGTTCTTC. Amino acid sequence: CASRAWGEGNNEQFF.

The V gene is TRBV6-6, the J gene TRBJ2-3; 9 bases match TRBD2. After removal of 2 bases from V and 3 bases from J, the junction contained 6 bases not matched to a gene. CDR1 and CDR2 from the germline V gene are MNHNY and SVGAGI (reference sequence). The CDR3 loop spans 16 amino acids. Written as DNA, the CDR3 is TGTGCCAGCAGTTACGATGCGCGGGAGGGGACAGATACGCAGTATTTT. Translated, it gives CASSYDAREGTDTQYF.

The chain joins TRBV4-1 to TRBJ2-7; TRBD2 matches at 11 bases. Germline CDR1 reads MGHRA; CDR2 reads YSYEKL. V was clipped by 4 bases and J by 5 bases; unmatched bases: 10. The CDR3 is 16 residues long. CDR3 DNA: TGCGCCAGCAGCCGGAACTTAGCGGGGGGGCCCGACGAGCAGTACTTC. It encodes CASSRNLAGGPDEQYF.

V and J are TRBV5-1 and TRBJ2-1, with D maybe TRBD1 (6 bases). There are 15 residues in the CDR3. In germline, CDR1 is SGHRS, CDR2 YFSETQ. CDR3 sequence (DNA): TGCGCTTCAAGCCTGAGGGGGTCTTCAGGCAATGAGCAGTTCTTC. It specifies CASSLRGSSGNEQFF. Full variable domain (remainder filled in from reference TRBV5-1 and TRBJ2-1): KAGVTQTPRYLIKTRGQQVTLSCSPISGHRSVSWYQQTPGQGLQFLFEYFSETQRNKGNFPGRFSGRQFSNSRSEMNVSTLELGDSALYLCASSLRGSSGNEQFFGPGTRLTVL.

The chain has TRBV11-2 and TRBJ1-2; 12 bases align to TRBD1. J was trimmed by 6 bases and V by 0 bases; bases with no gene match: 17. This CDR3 contains 20 residues. The V gene's germline CDR1 is SGHAT and CDR2 FQNNGV. The CDR3 loop reads CASSLDPSSHRDRGQDGYTF. CDR3 bases: TGTGCCAGCAGCTTAGACCCTTCATCTCACCGGGACAGGGGGCAGGATGGCTACACCTTC. The whole variable domain, filled in from reference TRBV11-2 and TRBJ1-2, reads EAGVAQSPRYKIIEKRQSVAFWCNPISGHATLYWYQQILGQGPKLLIQFQNNGVVDDSQLPKDRFSAERLKGVDSTLKIQPAKLEDSAVYLCASSLDPSSHRDRGQDGYTFGSGTRLTVV.

The V and J genes are TRBV3-1 (or the pseudogene TRBV3-2) and TRBJ2-1; 12 bases match TRBD1. This CDR3 has 15 residues. Trimming removed 0 bases from V and 9 bases from J; junction bases left unmatched: 3. Per the germline V gene, CDR1 is LGHDT and CDR2 is YNNKEL (reference sequence). DNA of the CDR3: TGTGCCAGCAGCCAAGATCCGGGACAGGGGGCTGAGCAGTTCTTC. Translated, it gives CASSQDPGQGAEQFF.

V is TRBV5-1 and J is TRBJ2-5; TRBD1 might be the D (5 bases). CDR1 SGHRS and CDR2 YFSETQ come from the germline V gene. The CDR3 is 13 amino acids. Between the trimmed V and J ends, which lost 3 bases and 5 bases, there was a span of 11 bases. Written as DNA, the CDR3 is TGCGCCAGCAGCTCCCAGGGTGGGGAGACCCAGTACTTC. Translation gives CASSSQGGETQYF.

This sequence joins TRBV29-1 and TRBJ2-1, with a possible D match to TRBD2 (5 bases). CDR1 and CDR2 from the germline V gene are SQVTM and ANQGSEA. The CDR3 totals 14 residues. The V gene lost 8 bases and the J gene lost 0 bases, with 14 bases spanning the gap. CDR3 nucleotides: TGCAGCTCTTCGAGCCGGGGCTCCTACAATGAGCAGTTCTTC. It codes for CSSSSRGSYNEQFF.

The chain is built from TRBV30 and TRBJ1-1; 9 positions match TRBD1. Germline trimming cut 6 bases from V and 0 bases from J; bases unmatched to any gene: 8. CDR3 length: 15 residues. Per germline, CDR1 GTSNPN and CDR2 SVGIG (reference sequence). The chain's CDR3 is CACTGGSIMNTEAFF. The DNA of the CDR3 is TGTGCCTGTACAGGGGGCAGCATAATGAACACTGAAGCTTTCTTT.

The V call is TRBV11-2, the J call TRBJ1-2; D perhaps matches TRBD1 (6 bases). V gave up 4 bases and J gave up 4 bases, with 10 bases separating them. This CDR3 spans 13 amino acids. Germline V gives CDR1 SGHAT, CDR2 FQNNGV. The CDR3 reads CASSSGVSYGYTF. CDR3 coding DNA: TGTGCCAGCAGCTCAGGGGTTTCCTATGGCTACACCTTC.

This chain connects TRBV19 to TRBJ2-1, with 9 bases lining up with TRBD2. The germline V gene has CDR1 LNHDA and CDR2 SQIVND (reference sequence). This CDR3 is built from 16 residues. Trimming took 4 bases from V and 3 from J; bases not matched to a gene: 7. This CDR3 reads CASSTDSRGGYNEQFF. The CDR3, as DNA: TGTGCCAGTAGTACCGACTCGCGGGGGGGCTACAATGAGCAGTTCTTC.

V usage is TRBV10-2 and J usage is TRBJ1-3; 7 positions agree with TRBD1. The CDR3 has 14 amino acids. Looked up from germline, CDR1 is WSHSY and CDR2 is SAAADI. V lost 6 bases, J lost 4 bases, and 6 bases stayed unmatched. CDR3 sequence (DNA): TGCGCCAGCAGGGCTGGGGGACAGGGAAACACCATATATTTT. Its protein is CASRAGGQGNTIYF.

This clone was found once. The chain is built from TRBV4-3 and TRBJ1-1; D call uncertain. V was cut by 0 bases and J by 4 bases, with 6 bases left in between. Germline V gene data show CDR1 as LGHNA and CDR2 as YSLEER. The length of the CDR3 is 13 residues. CDR3 protein: CASSQDFSTEAFF. The DNA of the CDR3 is TGCGCCAGCAGCCAAGATTTCAGCACTGAAGCTTTCTTT.

The chain joins TRBV4-3 to TRBJ2-6; 15 nucleotides align to TRBD2. This CDR3 spans 18 amino acids. V was pared by 5 bases and J by 1 base, with 3 bases of the junction left unmatched. Germline lookup yields CDR1 LGHNA and CDR2 YSLEER. The DNA of the CDR3 is TGCGCCAGCAGCGCGGGACTAGCGGGGGGTTCTGGGGCCAACGTCCTGACTTTC. Encoded protein: CASSAGLAGGSGANVLTF.

The V call is TRBV5-1, the J call TRBJ2-7, with D tentatively TRBD2 (6 bases). From germline, CDR1 is SGHRS and CDR2 YFSETQ. The CDR3 consists of 15 residues. Trimming took 1 base from V and 0 from J, leaving 11 bases between them. CDR3 in amino acids: CASSLSKGGSYEQYF. For the CDR3, the DNA is TGCGCCAGCAGCTTGAGTAAGGGAGGCTCCTACGAGCAGTACTTC.

The V and J genes are TRBV5-4 and TRBJ2-7, with D perhaps matching TRBD2 (6 bases). The germline V gene has CDR1 SGHNT and CDR2 YYREEE (reference sequence). The V and J ends lost 1 base and 0 bases respectively, with 11 bases between them. The CDR3 has 15 residues. CDR3 sequence (DNA): TGTGCCAGCAGCTTGTTGGGCGGGGACTCCTACGAGCAGTACTTC. Its translation is CASSLLGGDSYEQYF. Variable domain in full (rest from reference TRBV5-4 and TRBJ2-7): ETGVTQSPTHLIKTRGQQVTLRCSSQSGHNTVSWYQQALGQGPQFIFQYYREEENGRGNFPPRFSGLQFPNYSSELNVNALELDDSALYLCASSLLGGDSYEQYFGPGTRLTVT.

This chain links TRBV4-1 with TRBJ2-7, with 7 bases lining up with TRBD1. The CDR3 consists of 16 residues. Germline V CDR1 and CDR2: MGHRA, YSYEKL. Trimming took 1 base from V and 2 from J; bases not matched to a gene: 8. CDR3 in amino acids: CASSQVPGQATYEQYF. As DNA, the CDR3 is TGCGCCAGCAGCCAAGTACCCGGACAGGCCACCTACGAGCAGTACTTC.

The V and J genes are TRBV5-4 and TRBJ2-3, with a tentative D call TRBD2 (5 bases). Germline CDR1 reads SGHNT; CDR2 reads YYREEE (reference sequence). The CDR3 is 13 amino acids. V was clipped by 4 bases and J by 3 bases, with 9 bases between them. The CDR3 sequence is CASSQDWTDTQYF. CDR3 in DNA: TGTGCCAGCAGCCAGGACTGGACAGATACGCAGTATTTT.

The V and J genes are TRBV11-2 and TRBJ2-7; tentatively, D is TRBD1 (5 bases). The V gene lost 0 bases and the J gene lost 2 bases, with 11 bases spanning the gap. Per germline, CDR1 SGHAT and CDR2 FQNNGV. The CDR3 runs 15 residues. The CDR3 sequence is CASSLEVGRAYEQYF. The CDR3 DNA reads TGTGCCAGCAGCTTAGAGGTGGGCAGGGCCTACGAGCAGTACTTC. Full variable domain (outside the CDR3, taken from reference TRBV11-2 and TRBJ2-7): EAGVAQSPRYKIIEKRQSVAFWCNPISGHATLYWYQQILGQGPKLLIQFQNNGVVDDSQLPKDRFSAERLKGVDSTLKIQPAKLEDSAVYLCASSLEVGRAYEQYFGPGTRLTVT.

The chain combines TRBV4-1 with TRBJ2-2; TRBD1 matches 9 bases. Germline lookup yields CDR1 MGHRA and CDR2 YSYEKL. This CDR3 comprises 15 residues. The V segment lost 2 bases and the J segment 5 bases; nucleotides outside the gene matches: 3. The CDR3 protein is CASSQPTGGTGELFF. The DNA of the CDR3 is TGCGCCAGCAGCCAACCGACAGGGGGGACCGGGGAGCTGTTTTTT.

The CDR3 is CASSPPSRGPSPLHF. CDR3 sequence (DNA): TGCGCCAGCAGCCCACCGTCCAGGGGACCTTCACCCCTCCACTTT. The V and J genes are TRBV5-1 and TRBJ1-6; TRBD1 is a possible D gene (6 bases). The CDR3 has 15 amino acids. Germline V CDR1 and CDR2: SGHRS, YFSETQ. V was trimmed by 4 bases and J by 9 bases, leaving 17 bases between them.

This chain links TRBV6-5 with TRBJ1-5; D gene ambiguous. Germline V gene lookup returns CDR1 MNHEY and CDR2 SVGAGI. The CDR3 contains 15 residues. V was trimmed by 5 bases and J by 0 bases, leaving 11 bases between them. CDR3 region: CASSPPGSSNQPQHF. The CDR3 nucleotides read TGTGCCAGCAGTCCCCCGGGGTCTAGCAATCAGCCCCAGCATTTT.

V usage is TRBV5-1 and J usage is TRBJ1-3, with 7 bases fitting TRBD1. Germline trimming cut 3 bases from V and 2 bases from J; bases unmatched to any gene: 2. The CDR3 runs 14 residues. Germline CDR1 SGHRS, CDR2 YFSETQ. CDR3 protein: CASSSGTAGNTIYF. The CDR3 DNA reads TGCGCCAGCAGCTCCGGGACAGCTGGAAACACCATATATTTT.

This clone is judged medium-sized. This chain uses TRBV11-2 with TRBJ2-7; tentative D call: TRBD1 (5 bases). The CDR3 has 18 residues. The V gene's germline CDR1 is SGHAT and CDR2 FQNNGV. V was shortened by 3 bases and J by 6 bases, with 27 bases between the two germline ends. CDR3 bases: TGTGCCAGCAGCTTCGAAGTGAGCGCGGACCTGCTCCAGGGCGAGCAGTACTTC. It translates to CASSFEVSADLLQGEQYF.

This clone has just a few counts. The rearrangement uses TRBV9 and TRBJ2-7; possible D gene TRBD2, 6 bases. Germline values: CDR1 SGDLS, CDR2 YYNGEE. V gave up 4 bases and J gave up 3 bases, with 17 bases separating them. The CDR3 length is 15 residues. The CDR3: CASSPRDAGFYEQYF. The CDR3 bases are TGTGCCAGCAGCCCGCGGGACGCTGGGTTCTACGAGCAGTACTTC.

With respect to this clone: Sequence at one end of the junction differs from germline and may be a read error. V gene TRBV6-5 combines with J gene TRBJ2-7; no clear D gene. CDR1 and CDR2 from the germline V gene are MNHEY and SVGAGI. CDR3 length: 11 residues. CDR3 loop: CASSYSSEQYF. CDR3 nucleotide sequence: TGTGCCAGCAGTTACTCCTCCGAGCAGTACTTC.

CDR3 sequence (DNA): TGTGCCAGCACGTTCGGGGGGAGGAATGAGCAGTTCTTC. Its translation: CASTFGGRNEQFF. V is TRBV25-1 and J is TRBJ2-1, with 7 bases identical to TRBD2. The CDR3 has 13 amino acids. V shed 7 bases, J shed 7 bases, and the junction held 7 bases outside the gene matches. CDR1 is MGHDK and CDR2 is SYGVNS in the germline V gene.